One and the same sample provided the 20 T cell receptor beta chains below, sequenced in a study of T cell repertoires in cytomegalovirus infection. MiXCR, run by TCRdb on the reads, gives a single entry per CDR3 protein. The table shows around 800,000 distinct CDR3 sequences, with approximately 29% occurring only once. Their cognate antigens are unknown. The sequencing here drew on cultured CD8+ T cells from PBMCs, taken from culture after CMV antigen stimulation. These receptors were obtained from a human donor in good health (CMV status not recorded). Some clones in this sample may be carry-over from other donors' samples.

There are many counts of this clonotype. The chain recombines TRBV7-9 with TRBJ2-2; 7 nucleotides agree with TRBD2. The V gene's germline CDR1 is SEHNR and CDR2 FQNEAQ (reference sequence). CDR3 length: 17 residues. The junction had 12 bases not matched to a gene; V was cut back by 5 bases and J by 3 bases. CDR3 sequence (DNA): TGTGCCAGCAGCCCAGCGTGGCAGGGAGGGGACACCGGGGAGCTGTTTTTT. The encoded protein is CASSPAWQGGDTGELFF.

The chain uses TRBV27 and TRBJ2-2; D tentatively fits TRBD1 or TRBD2 (5 bases each). This CDR3 region has 15 residues. Germline V gene sequence: CDR1 MNHEY, CDR2 SMNVEV (reference sequence). V dropped 3 bases and J dropped 4 bases, with 12 bases sitting between them. DNA for the CDR3: TGTGCCAGCAGTTTGATTGGGGGAAGCACCGGGGAGCTGTTTTTT. This gives the protein CASSLIGGSTGELFF.

Only a few counts were recorded for this clonotype. This chain links TRBV10-1 with TRBJ2-3; TRBD2 aligns across 11 bases. Germline values: CDR1 WNHNN, CDR2 SYGVQD (reference sequence). The CDR3 is 17 amino acids. V shed 5 bases and J 3 bases; nucleotides not matched to a gene: 10. CDR3 residues: CASSNSGGGMTTDTQYF. The CDR3 DNA sequence: TGCGCCAGCAGTAATAGCGGGGGGGGTATGACGACAGATACGCAGTATTTT.

This clonotype was counted ten times or more. CDR3 nucleotides: TGCGCCAGCAGCCAAGGTCTTAATCAGCCCCAGCATTTT. It encodes CASSQGLNQPQHF. V is TRBV4-1 and J is TRBJ1-5; D remains unclear. V shed 1 base and J shed 4 bases, with 5 bases lying between them. The germline V gene encodes CDR1 MGHRA and CDR2 YSYEKL. The CDR3 extends over 13 amino acids.

This clonotype came up a few times. This chain uses TRBV6-1 with TRBJ1-4, with D possibly being TRBD1 (5 bases). The CDR3 spans 14 residues. Germline lookup yields CDR1 MNHNS and CDR2 SASEGT. V lost 6 bases and J lost 7, with 15 bases in between. In DNA form, the CDR3 reads TGTGCCAGCAGACTCCGATTTGGGGCTGAAAAACTGTTTTTT. It encodes CASRLRFGAEKLFF.

This clonotype showed up just a few times. The rearrangement joins TRBV13 to TRBJ1-2; D might be TRBD1 (6 bases). V was clipped by 5 bases and J by 8 bases, with 21 bases between them. CDR3 length equals 15 residues. CDR1 and CDR2 (germline): PRHDT, FYEKMQ (reference sequence). The CDR3 sequence is CASSPRTEFERGYTF. The DNA of the CDR3 is TGTGCCAGCAGCCCGCGGACAGAGTTCGAAAGAGGCTACACCTTC.

The genes are TRBV27 and TRBJ2-3, with 8 bases identical to TRBD2. The CDR3 runs 14 residues. With 3 bases clipped from V and 6 bases from J, the junction kept 5 bases outside the gene matches. Germline-derived CDR1 and CDR2 are MNHEY and SMNVEV (reference sequence). The chain's CDR3 is CASSFGGGHDTQYF. CDR3 DNA sequence: TGTGCCAGCAGTTTCGGGGGGGGCCATGATACGCAGTATTTT.

This clonotype was seen only once. The chain links TRBV6-5 to TRBJ1-2, with 7 nucleotides matching TRBD1. Per the germline V gene, CDR1 is MNHEY and CDR2 is SVGAGI. Trimming at V came to 10 bases and at J to 4 bases, leaving 6 bases not matched to a gene. CDR3 length: 12 residues. CDR3 protein: CANRGGLYGYTF. Written as DNA, the CDR3 is TGTGCCAACAGGGGAGGGCTCTATGGCTACACCTTC.

V is TRBV11-2 and J is TRBJ1-1; no definite D call. The V end was cut by 5 bases, the J end by 1 base, with 11 bases between. Germline lookup yields CDR1 SGHAT and CDR2 FQNNGV. This CDR3 region has 14 residues. The CDR3 sequence: CASSGSGSNTEAFF. CDR3 DNA sequence: TGTGCCAGCAGCGGGTCCGGGTCGAACACTGAAGCTTTCTTT.

In its sample, this clonotype was seen many times. CDR3 sequence: CASSPSFGPGQGTYNEQFF. The CDR3 region has the DNA TGTGCCAGCAGCCCCTCATTCGGCCCGGGACAGGGGACCTACAATGAGCAGTTCTTC. The chain couples TRBV7-6 to TRBJ2-1; 10 bases match TRBD1. Germline CDR1 reads SGHVS; CDR2 reads FNYEAQ. V lost 5 bases to trimming and J lost 2 bases; unmatched junction nucleotides: 15. CDR3 size: 19 residues.

This clonotype has just a few counts. The chain couples TRBV27 to TRBJ1-1; no definite D call. The CDR3 loop spans 11 amino acids. Germline values: CDR1 MNHEY, CDR2 SMNVEV (reference sequence). Deletions cut 8 bases from V and 6 bases from J, with 10 bases between. CDR3 sequence reads: CASGTGPEAFF. The CDR3 DNA reads as TGTGCCAGCGGTACGGGTCCTGAAGCTTTCTTT.

This chain connects TRBV27 to TRBJ1-4; the D gene is possibly TRBD1 (5 bases). Germline V gene data show CDR1 as MNHEY and CDR2 as SMNVEV (reference sequence). V was cut by 6 bases and J by 10 bases, with 9 bases left in between. This CDR3 has 11 residues. This CDR3 reads CASRGRGKLFF. In DNA form, the CDR3 reads TGTGCCAGCAGAGGAAGGGGAAAACTGTTTTTT. Filled out from reference TRBV27 and TRBJ1-4, the complete variable domain reads EAQVTQNPRYLITVTGKKLTVTCSQNMNHEYMSWYRQDPGLGLRQIYYSMNVEVTDKGDVPEGYKVSRKEKRNFPLILESPSPNQTSLYFCASRGRGKLFFGSGTQLSVL.

The chain combines TRBV7-2 with TRBJ1-2, with a weak D call TRBD1 (6 bases). From germline, CDR1 is SGHTA and CDR2 FQGNSA. The CDR3 spans 15 residues. V was trimmed by 5 bases and J by 8 bases, leaving 21 bases between them. CDR3 sequence (DNA): TGTGCCAGCAGCACTAGGGGGTCGGGGGCTGGGGGCTACACCTTC. Translating it yields CASSTRGSGAGGYTF.

This clonotype appeared a few times. The chain recombines TRBV27 with TRBJ1-1, with a weak D call TRBD1 (5 bases). The V end was cut by 3 bases, the J end by 7 bases, with 15 bases between. The CDR3 extends over 14 amino acids. CDR1 is MNHEY and CDR2 is SMNVEV in the germline V gene (reference sequence). CDR3 DNA sequence: TGTGCCAGCAGTTTTAACCCCCAGGGAAATGAAGCTTTCTTT. Its translation is CASSFNPQGNEAFF.

This rearrangement joins TRBV28 to TRBJ2-3, with 7 nucleotides matching TRBD1. CDR1 and CDR2 (germline): MDHEN, SYDVKM. The CDR3 spans 15 residues. J was trimmed by 2 bases and V by 0 bases; bases with no gene match: 2. CDR3 sequence: CASSLWDRHTDTQYF. CDR3 DNA sequence: TGTGCCAGCAGTTTATGGGACAGGCACACAGATACGCAGTATTTT.

This clonotype was seen repeatedly, ten times or more. J is TRBJ1-1 and V is TRBV6-6, with 9 bases aligning to TRBD1. Germline V gene data show CDR1 as MNHNY and CDR2 as SVGAGI (reference sequence). The length of the CDR3 is 18 residues. V was clipped by 6 bases and J by 0 bases; unmatched bases: 14. CDR3 DNA sequence: TGTGCCAGCAGGAAAGGGACAGGGTATCTCGTTTTGAACACTGAAGCTTTCTTT. This gives the protein CASRKGTGYLVLNTEAFF.

The chain links TRBV10-1 to TRBJ2-5; D not resolved. V lost 3 bases, J lost 3 bases, and 8 bases lay in between. Germline loops: CDR1 WNHNN, CDR2 SYGVQD (reference sequence). This CDR3 is 13 amino acids long. CDR3 sequence (DNA): TGCGCCAGCAGTGACCCTCCCGAAGAGACCCAGTACTTC. It yields the protein CASSDPPEETQYF.

The chain recombines TRBV7-9 with TRBJ1-2; D might be TRBD1 (6 bases). Germline lookup yields CDR1 SEHNR and CDR2 FQNEAQ (reference sequence). V was shortened by 1 base and J by 4 bases, with 10 bases between the two germline ends. The CDR3 sequence is 14 residues long. The CDR3 nucleotides are TGTGCCAGCAGCTTAGGGCGGGACACCTATGGCTACACCTTC. Translation gives CASSLGRDTYGYTF. Full variable domain (remainder filled in from reference TRBV7-9 and TRBJ1-2): DTGVSQNPRHKITKRGQNVTFRCDPISEHNRLYWYRQTLGQGPEFLTYFQNEAQLEKSRLLSDRFSAERPKGSFSTLEIQRTEQGDSAMYLCASSLGRDTYGYTFGSGTRLTVV.

This clonotype was detected a few times. The V and J genes are TRBV2 and TRBJ1-1; maybe TRBD1 (6 bases). The V end lost 2 bases, the J end lost 6 bases, and 13 bases lay between the germline ends. The germline V gene encodes CDR1 SNHLY and CDR2 FYNNEI. This CDR3 has 14 residues. CDR3 loop: CASSEKGGYAEAFF. Written as DNA, the CDR3 is TGTGCCAGCAGTGAAAAGGGGGGTTATGCTGAAGCTTTCTTT.

In this sample, this clonotype turned up many times. This chain connects TRBV7-2 to TRBJ1-3; D may be TRBD1 (5 bases). The germline CDR1 and CDR2 sequences are SGHTA and FQGNSA. CDR3 length: 16 amino acids. The V end was cut by 2 bases, the J end by 0 bases, with 11 bases between. This chain's CDR3 is CASSLFLGLSGNTIYF. The CDR3 DNA reads TGTGCCAGCAGCTTATTTTTGGGACTCTCTGGAAACACCATATATTTT.